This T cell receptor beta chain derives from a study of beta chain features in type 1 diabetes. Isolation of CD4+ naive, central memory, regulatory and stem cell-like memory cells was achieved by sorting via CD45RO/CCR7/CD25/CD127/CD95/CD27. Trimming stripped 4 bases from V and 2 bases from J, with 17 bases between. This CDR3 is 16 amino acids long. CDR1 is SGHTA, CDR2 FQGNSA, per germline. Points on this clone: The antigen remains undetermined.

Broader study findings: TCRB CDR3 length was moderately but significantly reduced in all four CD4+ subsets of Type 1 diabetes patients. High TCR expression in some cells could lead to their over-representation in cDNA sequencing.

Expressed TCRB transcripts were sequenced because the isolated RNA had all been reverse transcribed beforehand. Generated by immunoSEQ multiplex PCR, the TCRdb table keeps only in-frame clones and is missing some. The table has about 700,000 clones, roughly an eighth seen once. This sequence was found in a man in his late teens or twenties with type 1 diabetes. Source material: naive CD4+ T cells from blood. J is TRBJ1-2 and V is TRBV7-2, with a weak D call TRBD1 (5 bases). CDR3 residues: CASSSRDERGNYGYTF. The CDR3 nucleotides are TGTGCCAGCAGCTCCCGGGATGAGAGGGGCAACTATGGCTACACCTTC. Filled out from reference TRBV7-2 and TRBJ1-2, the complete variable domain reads GAGVSQSPSNKVTEKGKDVELRCDPISGHTALYWYRQSLGQGLEFLIYFQGNSAPDKSGLPSDRFSAERTGGSVSTLTIQRTQQEDSAVYLCASSSRDERGNYGYTFGSGTRLTVV.